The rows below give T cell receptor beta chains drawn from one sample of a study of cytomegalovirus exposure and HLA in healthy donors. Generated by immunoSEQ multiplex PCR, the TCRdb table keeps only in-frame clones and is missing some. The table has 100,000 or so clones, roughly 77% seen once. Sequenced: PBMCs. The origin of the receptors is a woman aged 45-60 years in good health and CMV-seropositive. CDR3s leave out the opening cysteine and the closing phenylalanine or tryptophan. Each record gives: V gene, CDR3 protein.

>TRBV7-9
ASTSNYGYT
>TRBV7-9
ASSSLGAGMDEKLF
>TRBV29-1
SAGPGTGNTIY
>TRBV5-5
ASSLEGQRNYGYT
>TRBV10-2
ASRAGTGLDTQY
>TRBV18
ASSPPEVRVMNTEAF
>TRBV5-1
ASSFQGWNTEAF
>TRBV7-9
ASTGDSSGNTIY
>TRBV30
AWNAASRGQPQH
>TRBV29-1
SVEGTGTFLRSGQY
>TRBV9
ASSARQDYQETQY
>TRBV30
AWTGGTGPEQY
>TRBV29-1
RTSGASSYNEQF
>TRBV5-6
ASSQTGTYEQY
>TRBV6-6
ASELPHLGTGNEQF
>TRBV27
ASRDGGGSYEQY
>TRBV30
AWSVPGGDNQPQH
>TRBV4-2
ASSQDLDTGELF
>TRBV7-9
ASSLARVTGSGYT
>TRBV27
ASSPTTGGSYGYT